This record covers a single TCR beta chain. These data are taken from a study of shared clonotypes between healthy human individuals. Across the whole study: Donors, aged 18 to 49, were a couple of women and three men.

TCRdb's copy holds only in-frame clones and misses some; the assay was immunoSEQ multiplex PCR. This sample has 550,000 to 850,000 clones, with roughly 70% found just once. The CDR3 spans 17 residues. With V trimmed by 4 bases and J by 4 bases, 6 bases remained unmatched. Germline V gives CDR1 SGHRS, CDR2 YFSETQ. This TCR derives from a woman younger than 45 in good health. This sequence joins TRBV5-1 and TRBJ2-2, with 14 bases lining up with TRBD2. Sequencing used memory CD4+ T cells sorted from blood. Subset specified: CD45RA-negative fraction. This chain's CDR3 is CASSGGLAGAVTGELFF. For the CDR3, the DNA is TGCGCCAGCAGCGGGGGACTAGCGGGAGCAGTCACCGGGGAGCTGTTTTTT.